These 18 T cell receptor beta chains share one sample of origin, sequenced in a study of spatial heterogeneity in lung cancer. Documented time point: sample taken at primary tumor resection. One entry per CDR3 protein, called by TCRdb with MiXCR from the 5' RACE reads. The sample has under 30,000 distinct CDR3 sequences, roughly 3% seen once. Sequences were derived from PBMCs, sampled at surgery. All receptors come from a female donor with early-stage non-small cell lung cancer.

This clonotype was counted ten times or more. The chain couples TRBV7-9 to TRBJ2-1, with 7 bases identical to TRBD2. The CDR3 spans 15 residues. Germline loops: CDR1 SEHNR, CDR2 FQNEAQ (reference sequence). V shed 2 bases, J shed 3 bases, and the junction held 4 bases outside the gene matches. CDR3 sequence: CASSLSGAFYNEQFF. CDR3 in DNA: TGTGCCAGCAGCTTAAGCGGGGCCTTCTACAATGAGCAGTTCTTC.

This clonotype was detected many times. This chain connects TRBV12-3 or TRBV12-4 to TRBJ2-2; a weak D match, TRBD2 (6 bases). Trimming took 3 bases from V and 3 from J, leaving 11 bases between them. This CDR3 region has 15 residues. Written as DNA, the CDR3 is TGTGCCAGCAGTTTTGGGGGGTCATACACCGGGGAGCTGTTTTTT. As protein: CASSFGGSYTGELFF.

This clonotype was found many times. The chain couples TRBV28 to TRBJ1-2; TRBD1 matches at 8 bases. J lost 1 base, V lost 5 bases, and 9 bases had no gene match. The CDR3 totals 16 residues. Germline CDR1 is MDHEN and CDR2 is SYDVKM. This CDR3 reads CASSPRDRFLNYGYTF. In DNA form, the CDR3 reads TGTGCCAGCAGTCCCCGGGACAGGTTCCTTAACTATGGCTACACCTTC.

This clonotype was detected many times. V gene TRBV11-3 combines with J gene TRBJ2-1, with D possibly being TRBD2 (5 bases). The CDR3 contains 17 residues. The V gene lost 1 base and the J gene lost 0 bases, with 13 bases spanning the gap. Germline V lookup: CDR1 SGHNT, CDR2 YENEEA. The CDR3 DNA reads TGTGCCAGCAGCTTAGGTTCGGGAACCCGCTCCTACAATGAGCAGTTCTTC. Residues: CASSLGSGTRSYNEQFF.

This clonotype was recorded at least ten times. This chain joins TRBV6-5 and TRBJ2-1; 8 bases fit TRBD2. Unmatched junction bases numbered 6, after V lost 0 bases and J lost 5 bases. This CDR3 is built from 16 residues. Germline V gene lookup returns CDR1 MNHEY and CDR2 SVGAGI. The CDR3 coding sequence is TGTGCCAGCAGTTACTCCCGGGAGGGCCGCGACAATGAGCAGTTCTTC. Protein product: CASSYSREGRDNEQFF.

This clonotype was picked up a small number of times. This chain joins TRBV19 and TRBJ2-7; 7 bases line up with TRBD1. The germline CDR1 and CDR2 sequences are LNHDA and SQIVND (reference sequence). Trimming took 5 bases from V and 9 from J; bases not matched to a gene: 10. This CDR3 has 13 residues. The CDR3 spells CASSSYRGNGQYF. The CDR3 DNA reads TGTGCCAGTAGTTCGTACAGGGGTAACGGGCAGTACTTC.

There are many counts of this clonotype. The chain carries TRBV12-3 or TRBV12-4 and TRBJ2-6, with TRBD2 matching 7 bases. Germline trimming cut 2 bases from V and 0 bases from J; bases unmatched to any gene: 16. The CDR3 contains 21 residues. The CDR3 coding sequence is TGTGCCAGCAGTTTACTCGTGCTAGCGGTCTCGTCAACCTCTGGGGCCAACGTCCTGACTTTC. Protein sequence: CASSLLVLAVSSTSGANVLTF.

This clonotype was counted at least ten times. The CDR3 region has the DNA TGCAGTGCTAGAATGGTTTTGGGCACAGATACGCAGTATTTT. Translating it yields CSARMVLGTDTQYF. The genes are TRBV20-1 and TRBJ2-3; D gene unclear. Trimming cost V 2 bases and J 1 base, with 10 bases left between them. The CDR3 is 14 amino acids. Germline V lookup: CDR1 DFQATT, CDR2 SNEGSKA (reference sequence).

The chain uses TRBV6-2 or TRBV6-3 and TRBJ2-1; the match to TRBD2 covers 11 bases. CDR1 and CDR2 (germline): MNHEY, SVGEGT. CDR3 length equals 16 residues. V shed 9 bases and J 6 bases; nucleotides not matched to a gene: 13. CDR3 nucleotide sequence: TGTGCCAGTACCTACGGCACTAGCGGGAGATTCAATGAGCAGTTCTTC. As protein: CASTYGTSGRFNEQFF.

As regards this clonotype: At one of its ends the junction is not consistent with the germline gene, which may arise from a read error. CDR3 region: CASKLVQSVGLAGELGKNIQYF. In nucleotides, the CDR3 is TGTGCTAGCAAATTAGTCCAAAGCGTAGGACTAGCGGGAGAATTGGGCAAAAACATTCAGTACTTC. This rearrangement joins TRBV2 to TRBJ2-4; 13 bases fit TRBD2. Germline V gives CDR1 SNHLY, CDR2 FYNNEI. This CDR3 comprises 22 residues.

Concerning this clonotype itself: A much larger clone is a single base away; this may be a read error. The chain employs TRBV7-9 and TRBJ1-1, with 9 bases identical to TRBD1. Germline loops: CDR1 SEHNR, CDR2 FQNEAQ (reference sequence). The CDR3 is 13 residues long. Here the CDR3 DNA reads TGTGCCGGCAGCCCCTGGGGACAGGGAGAAGCTTTCTTT. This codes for CAGSPWGQGEAFF.

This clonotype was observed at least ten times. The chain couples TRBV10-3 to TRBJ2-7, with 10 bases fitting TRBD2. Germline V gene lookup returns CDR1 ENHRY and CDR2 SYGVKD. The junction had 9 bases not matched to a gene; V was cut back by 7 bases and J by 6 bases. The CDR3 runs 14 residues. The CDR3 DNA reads TGTGCCATCACGGGCCTAGCGGGAGCCTCCGAGCAGTACTTC. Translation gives CAITGLAGASEQYF.

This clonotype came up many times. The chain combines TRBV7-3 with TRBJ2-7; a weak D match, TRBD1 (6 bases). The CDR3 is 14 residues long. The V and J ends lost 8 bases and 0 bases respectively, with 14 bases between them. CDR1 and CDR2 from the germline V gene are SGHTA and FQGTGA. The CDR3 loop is CASSPGHPSYEQYF. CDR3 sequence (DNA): TGTGCCAGCTCTCCGGGACACCCCTCCTACGAGCAGTACTTC.

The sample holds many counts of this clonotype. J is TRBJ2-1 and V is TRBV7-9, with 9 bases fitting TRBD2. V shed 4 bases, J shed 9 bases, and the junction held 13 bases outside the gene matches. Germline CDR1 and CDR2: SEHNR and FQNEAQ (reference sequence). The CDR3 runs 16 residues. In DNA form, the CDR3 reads TGTGCCAGCAGCTCCCGCCGGCGGGGGGGCGGAACTGAGCAGTTCTTC. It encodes CASSSRRRGGGTEQFF.

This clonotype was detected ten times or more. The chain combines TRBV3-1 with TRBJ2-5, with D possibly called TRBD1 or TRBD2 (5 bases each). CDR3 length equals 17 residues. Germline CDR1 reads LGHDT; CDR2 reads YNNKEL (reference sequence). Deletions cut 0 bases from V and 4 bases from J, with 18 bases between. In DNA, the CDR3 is TGTGCCAGCAGCCAAGATAGACTCTACCCAGGGACAGAGACCCAGTACTTC. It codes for CASSQDRLYPGTETQYF.

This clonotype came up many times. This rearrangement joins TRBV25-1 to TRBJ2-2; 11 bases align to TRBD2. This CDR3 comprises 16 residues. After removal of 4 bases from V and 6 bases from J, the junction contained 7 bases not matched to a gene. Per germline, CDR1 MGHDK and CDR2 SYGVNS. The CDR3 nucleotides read TGTGCCAGCAGTGGGACCGGGACTAGCGGCGCCGGGGAGCTGTTTTTT. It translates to CASSGTGTSGAGELFF.

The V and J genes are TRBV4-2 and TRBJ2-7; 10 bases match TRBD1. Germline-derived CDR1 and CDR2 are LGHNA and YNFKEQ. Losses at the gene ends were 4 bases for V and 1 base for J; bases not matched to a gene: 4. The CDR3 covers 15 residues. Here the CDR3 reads CASSPTGGASYEQYF. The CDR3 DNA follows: TGTGCCAGCAGCCCGACAGGGGGCGCGTCCTACGAGCAGTACTTC.

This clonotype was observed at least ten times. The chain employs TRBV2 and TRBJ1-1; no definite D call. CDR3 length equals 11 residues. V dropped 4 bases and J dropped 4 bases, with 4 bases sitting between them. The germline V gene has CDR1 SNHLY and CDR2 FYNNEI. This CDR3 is CASSGFTEAFF. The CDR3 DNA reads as TGTGCCAGCAGTGGGTTCACTGAAGCTTTCTTT.